The rows below give T cell receptor beta chains drawn from one sample of a study of blood T cell repertoires in COVID-19. Profiling relied on immunoSEQ multiplex PCR, and the TCRdb table lists in-frame clones only, not all of them. The sample contains 120,000 to 150,000 clones, about four fifths of which appear only once. The specimen was peripheral blood. The receptors were sampled from a human donor with acute or convalescent COVID-19. The donor label of this sample is uncertain. The CDR3 runs from the conserved cysteine through the conserved F or W. The order of the fields is V gene, CDR3 length, clone size, J gene, D gene, CDR3 protein, CDR3 DNA. D genes are given only for firm matches. Clone size is shown for a subset of rows, as once, few, many or a class of expanded clone.

>TRBV15|13|once|TRBJ1-5|TRBD1
CATRDRGQQPQHF
TGTGCCACTAGGGACAGGGGGCAACAGCCCCAGCATTTT
>TRBV7-2|14|.|TRBJ1-3|.
CASSSGGVGNTIYF
TGTGCCAGCAGCTCCGGAGGGGTGGGGAACACCATATATTTT
>TRBV18|14|.|TRBJ2-2|.
CASRGTRNTGELFF
TGTGCCAGCCGGGGGACTCGGAACACCGGGGAGCTGTTTTTT
>TRBV19|15|.|TRBJ2-2|.
CASNPITGSAGELFF
TGTGCCAGTAACCCCATTACAGGGTCCGCCGGGGAGCTGTTTTTT
>TRBV19|14|few|TRBJ1-2|.
CASEQGRGPYGYTF
TGTGCCAGCGAACAGGGAAGAGGACCCTATGGCTACACCTTC
>TRBV2|14|.|TRBJ1-5|.
CASSEKPPNQPQHF
TGTGCCAGCAGTGAAAAGCCGCCCAATCAGCCCCAGCATTTT
>TRBV19|13|.|TRBJ1-1|TRBD1
CASRKDRGTGAFF
TGTGCCAGTAGGAAGGACAGGGGGACTGGGGCTTTCTTT
>TRBV2|13|.|TRBJ2-7|.
CASSPRRGYEQYF
TGTGCCAGCAGTCCAAGAAGAGGGTACGAGCAGTACTTC
>TRBV6-5|12|.|TRBJ2-5|.
CATRPRRETQYF
TGTGCCACCCGACCTAGGCGGGAGACCCAGTACTTC
>TRBV5-6|13|.|TRBJ1-2|.
CASSLVADYGYTF
TGTGCCAGCAGCTTGGTGGCGGACTATGGCTACACCTTC
>TRBV11-3|15|.|TRBJ2-1|TRBD1
CASSRQGSKANEQFF
TGTGCCAGCAGCCGACAGGGTTCGAAGGCCAATGAGCAGTTCTTC
>TRBV20-1|11|.|TRBJ1-1|.
CSARDEAEAFF
TGCAGTGCTAGAGATGAGGCTGAAGCTTTCTTT
>TRBV3-1/TRBV3-2|12|once|TRBJ1-2|.
CASSQGPVWYTF
TGTGCCAGCAGCCAAGGGCCAGTTTGGTACACCTTC
>TRBV12-3/TRBV12-4|13|.|TRBJ2-3|.
CASMATPTDTQYF
TGTGCCAGCATGGCCACCCCAACGGATACGCAGTATTTT
>TRBV5-1|15|.|TRBJ2-3|TRBD2
CASSSSTSGTDTQYF
TGCGCCAGCAGCTCTTCGACTAGCGGCACAGATACGCAGTATTTT
>TRBV5-1|14|.|TRBJ1-1|.
CASSRLQGNTEAFF
TGCGCCAGCAGCCGGTTGCAGGGTAACACTGAAGCTTTCTTT
>TRBV7-8|14|.|TRBJ1-2|TRBD1
CASSSTGIGYGYTF
TGTGCCAGCAGCTCGACAGGGATCGGCTATGGCTACACCTTC
>TRBV30|16|.|TRBJ2-3|TRBD2
CAWSAPLAGGHGTQYF
TGTGCCTGGAGTGCCCCCCTAGCGGGGGGGCATGGTACGCAGTATTTT
>TRBV9|16|.|TRBJ2-1|.
CASSGSGSSSYNEQFF
TGTGCCAGCAGCGGGAGCGGGTCGAGCTCCTACAATGAGCAGTTCTTC
>TRBV30|14|.|TRBJ2-7|.
CAWSTTGLTYEQYF
TGTGCCTGGAGTACCACAGGTCTTACCTACGAGCAGTACTTC
>TRBV7-8|14|.|TRBJ1-4|TRBD1
CASSSTGGNEKLFF
TGTGCCAGCAGCTCCACAGGGGGCAATGAAAAACTGTTTTTT
>TRBV27|16|.|TRBJ1-5|.
CASSFSASSGNQPQHF
TGTGCCAGCAGTTTCTCCGCTAGCTCGGGCAATCAGCCCCAGCATTTT
>TRBV27|13|.|TRBJ1-6|.
CASSPQGGSPLHF
TGTGCCAGCAGTCCCCAGGGAGGGTCACCCCTCCACTTT
>TRBV29-1|13|.|TRBJ1-2|TRBD1
CSAGQGRDYGYTF
TGCAGCGCCGGACAGGGGCGAGACTATGGCTACACCTTC
>TRBV2|15|.|TRBJ2-3|TRBD2
CASIQGLASTDTQYF
TGTGCCAGCATCCAGGGACTAGCAAGCACAGATACGCAGTATTTT
>TRBV5-1|15|.|TRBJ1-6|.
CASSSWTAPNSPLHF
TGCGCCAGCAGCTCGTGGACAGCTCCAAATTCACCCCTCCACTTT
>TRBV3-1/TRBV3-2|15|.|TRBJ2-2|.
CASSVRDTFFGELFF
TGTGCCAGCAGCGTCCGGGACACCTTCTTCGGGGAGCTGTTTTTT
>TRBV14|14|.|TRBJ2-7|TRBD2
CASSLGLAGSEQYF
TGTGCCAGCAGCCTCGGACTAGCGGGGTCGGAGCAGTACTTC
>TRBV27|15|.|TRBJ2-1|TRBD1
CASSPRTGGLDEQFF
TGTGCCAGCAGTCCCCGGACAGGGGGACTCGATGAGCAGTTCTTC
>TRBV4-1|17|.|TRBJ2-7|.
CASSQGIAGREPYEQYF
TGCGCCAGCAGCCAAGGAATTGCGGGGCGCGAGCCCTACGAGCAGTACTTC
>TRBV19|13|.|TRBJ1-5|.
CASSAVSTQPQHF
TGTGCCAGTAGTGCCGTAAGCACTCAGCCCCAGCATTTT
>TRBV6-5|16|.|TRBJ1-3|.
CASSYSGARGGNTIYF
TGTGCCAGCAGTTACTCAGGGGCCAGGGGTGGAAACACCATATATTTT
>TRBV28|15|.|TRBJ1-5|.
CASRPGGPRNQPQHF
TGTGCCAGCAGACCGGGAGGCCCAAGGAATCAGCCCCAGCATTTT
>TRBV28|16|.|TRBJ1-5|TRBD1
CASSFLGGAKYQPQHF
TGTGCCAGCAGTTTTTTAGGGGGCGCGAAGTATCAGCCCCAGCATTTT
>TRBV25-1|15|once|TRBJ1-1|TRBD1
CASSGEQGANTEAFF
TGTGCCAGCAGTGGGGAACAGGGGGCGAACACTGAAGCTTTCTTT
>TRBV5-1|18|.|TRBJ2-1|TRBD1
CASSSLTGGAFAYNEQFF
TGCGCCAGCAGCTCCCTGACAGGGGGCGCTTTCGCGTACAATGAGCAGTTCTTC
>TRBV7-9|13|few|TRBJ1-1|.
CASSQGRDTEAFF
TGTGCCAGCAGCCAAGGGAGGGACACTGAAGCTTTCTTT
>TRBV2|14|once|TRBJ2-7|TRBD1
CAGTTGESSYEQYF
TGTGCCGGGACAACAGGGGAATCCTCCTACGAGCAGTACTTC
>TRBV19|16|.|TRBJ1-5|.
CASSTFVGAGNQPQHF
TGTGCCAGTAGTACCTTTGTTGGGGCTGGTAATCAGCCCCAGCATTTT
>TRBV7-6|19|many|TRBJ2-2|TRBD1
CASSFRPGQGAEDTGELFF
TGTGCCAGCAGCTTTCGACCGGGACAGGGGGCGGAGGACACCGGGGAGCTGTTTTTT
>TRBV7-3|15|.|TRBJ2-1|TRBD1
CASSRTGGFYNEQFF
TGTGCCAGCAGTCGTACAGGGGGATTCTACAATGAGCAGTTCTTC
>TRBV4-1|17|.|TRBJ1-4|.
CASSQERGGATNEKLFF
TGCGCCAGCAGCCAAGAGAGAGGCGGAGCAACTAATGAAAAACTGTTTTTT
>TRBV14|13|.|TRBJ2-5|.
CASSQDVQETQYF
TGTGCCAGCAGCCAAGATGTCCAGGAGACCCAGTACTTC
>TRBV4-1|17|.|TRBJ1-6|TRBD1
CASSQGEAYRGNSPLHF
TGCGCCAGCAGCCAAGGAGAGGCGTACAGGGGAAATTCACCCCTCCACTTT
>TRBV6-5|13|.|TRBJ1-5|.
CASSPQGGQPQHF
TGTGCCAGCAGTCCGCAGGGAGGTCAGCCCCAGCATTTT
>TRBV10-1|14|many|TRBJ2-3|TRBD1
CASSEDRGTDTQYF
TGCGCCAGCAGTGAGGACAGGGGAACAGATACGCAGTATTTT
>TRBV3-1/TRBV3-2|20|.|TRBJ2-2|TRBD1
CASSQTFGRGTGESTGELFF
TGTGCCAGCAGCCAGACCTTTGGGAGGGGGACAGGGGAAAGCACCGGGGAGCTGTTTTTT
>TRBV2|13|few|TRBJ1-1|.
CASSQTADTEAFF
TGTGCCAGCAGTCAAACAGCAGACACTGAAGCTTTCTTT
>TRBV4-1|14|few|TRBJ1-1|.
CASRLRETNTEAFF
TGCGCCAGCAGACTCAGGGAAACGAACACTGAAGCTTTCTTT
>TRBV10-3|15|.|TRBJ2-7|.
CAISRGQLVSYEQYF
TGTGCCATCAGTCGCGGACAGTTAGTCTCCTACGAGCAGTACTTC
>TRBV27|14|.|TRBJ2-1|TRBD1
CAARRTGGVNEQFF
TGTGCCGCCCGGCGGACAGGGGGCGTTAATGAGCAGTTCTTC
>TRBV6-5|13|.|TRBJ2-2|.
CASRTGNTGELFF
TGTGCCAGCAGGACAGGGAACACCGGGGAGCTGTTTTTT
>TRBV5-6|15|.|TRBJ1-1|.
CASSFGRSLLTEAFF
TGTGCCAGCAGCTTCGGTAGGAGCCTACTCACTGAAGCTTTCTTT
>TRBV27|14|few|TRBJ1-6|TRBD1
CASSQWDSNSPLHF
TGTGCCAGCAGTCAATGGGACAGTAATTCACCCCTCCACTTT
>TRBV7-9|17|few|TRBJ1-6|.
CASSPSGFSVGNSPLHF
TGTGCCAGCAGCCCGTCGGGGTTTTCGGTGGGTAATTCACCCCTCCACTTT
>TRBV7-6|15|.|TRBJ2-1|.
CASSPSAELNNEQFF
TGTGCCAGCAGCCCATCAGCGGAACTAAACAATGAGCAGTTCTTC
>TRBV24-1|13|.|TRBJ1-1|.
CATSGSGETEAFF
TGTGCCACCAGTGGTTCAGGGGAGACTGAAGCTTTCTTT
>TRBV4-1|18|once|TRBJ1-2|TRBD1
CASSPRTGRLLREEGYTF
TGCGCCAGCAGCCCTAGGACAGGGAGGTTGTTGCGCGAGGAGGGCTACACCTTC
>TRBV2|14|.|TRBJ1-1|TRBD1
CASKLTGQGAEAFF
TGTGCCAGCAAACTCACGGGACAGGGGGCTGAAGCTTTCTTT
>TRBV19|16|.|TRBJ1-1|TRBD1
CASSTLTGLVKTEAFF
TGTGCCAGTAGTACCCTGACAGGGTTGGTGAAAACTGAAGCTTTCTTT